This TCR beta chain comes out of a study of blood T cell repertoires in COVID-19. As for the study in general: Samples taken during acute and convalescent COVID-19 were collected in the United States, Italy and Spain. Nucleic acid was either cDNA or gDNA, and it came from T cells, B-cell-depleted T cells, or PBMCs.

Trimming cost V 3 bases and J 4 bases; bases outside gene matches: 4. The CDR3 has 14 amino acids. Germline CDR1 and CDR2: DFQATT and SNEGSKA (reference sequence). This clone was seen a single time. Authors' analysis steps: Amplification of reference gene primers was used by the study to estimate nucleated cell counts. TCRdb keeps only in-frame clones here, not all; method: immunoSEQ multiplex PCR. Clone size and V and J calls were adopted from that table, with D and trimming inferred from the DNA. The sample shows a few hundred thousand clones, 87% of them seen only once. This sequence originates from a middle-aged man with active or convalescent COVID-19. The V gene is TRBV20-1, the J gene TRBJ1-5, with TRBD1 matching over 9 bases. Sequenced sample: peripheral blood. CDR3 DNA: TGCAGTGCTAGTCCTGGGACAGGGAATCAGCCCCAGCATTTT. Residues: CSASPGTGNQPQHF.